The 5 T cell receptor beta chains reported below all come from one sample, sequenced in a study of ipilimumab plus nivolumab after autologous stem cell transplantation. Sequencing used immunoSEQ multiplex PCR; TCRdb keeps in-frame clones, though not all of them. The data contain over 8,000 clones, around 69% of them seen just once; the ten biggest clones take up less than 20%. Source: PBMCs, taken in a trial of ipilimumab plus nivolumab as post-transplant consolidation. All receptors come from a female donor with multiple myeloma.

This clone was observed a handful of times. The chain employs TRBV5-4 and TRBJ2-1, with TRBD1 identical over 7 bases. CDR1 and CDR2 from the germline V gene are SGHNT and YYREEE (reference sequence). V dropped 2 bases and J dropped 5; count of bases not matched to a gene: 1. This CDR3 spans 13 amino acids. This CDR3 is CASSLDRDNEQFF. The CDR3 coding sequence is TGTGCCAGCAGCTTAGACAGGGACAATGAGCAGTTCTTC.

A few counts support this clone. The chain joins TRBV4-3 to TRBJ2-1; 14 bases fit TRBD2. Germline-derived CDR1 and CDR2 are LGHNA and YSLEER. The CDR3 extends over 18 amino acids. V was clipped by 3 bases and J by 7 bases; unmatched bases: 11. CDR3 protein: CASSHIRLAGGVWNEQFF. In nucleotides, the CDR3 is TGCGCCAGCAGCCACATACGACTAGCGGGAGGGGTTTGGAATGAGCAGTTCTTC.

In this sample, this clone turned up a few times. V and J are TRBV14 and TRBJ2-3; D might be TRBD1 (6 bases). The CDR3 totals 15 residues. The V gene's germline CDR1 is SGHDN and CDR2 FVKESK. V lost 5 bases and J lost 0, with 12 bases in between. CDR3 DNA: TGTGCCAGCAGCACCGGGACACCTAGCACAGATACGCAGTATTTT. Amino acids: CASSTGTPSTDTQYF.

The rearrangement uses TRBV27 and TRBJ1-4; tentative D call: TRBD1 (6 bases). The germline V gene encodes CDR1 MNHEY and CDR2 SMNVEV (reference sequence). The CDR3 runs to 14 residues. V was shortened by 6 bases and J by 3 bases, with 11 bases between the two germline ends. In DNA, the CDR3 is TGTGCCAGCAGCGGGGGGCTGGCTAATGAAAAACTGTTTTTT. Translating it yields CASSGGLANEKLFF. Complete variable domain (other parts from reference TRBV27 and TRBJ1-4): EAQVTQNPRYLITVTGKKLTVTCSQNMNHEYMSWYRQDPGLGLRQIYYSMNVEVTDKGDVPEGYKVSRKEKRNFPLILESPSPNQTSLYFCASSGGLANEKLFFGSGTQLSVL.

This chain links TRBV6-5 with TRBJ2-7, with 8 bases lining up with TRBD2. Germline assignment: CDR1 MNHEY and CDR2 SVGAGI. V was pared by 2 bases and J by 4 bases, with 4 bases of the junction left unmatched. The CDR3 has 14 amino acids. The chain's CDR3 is CASSYSGSLYEQYF. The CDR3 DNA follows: TGTGCCAGCAGTTACAGCGGGAGTCTGTACGAGCAGTACTTC.